Listed here are 21 T cell receptor beta chains from one sample, sequenced in a study of beta chain features in type 1 diabetes (dated by TCRdb to the late 2010s). The library was generated by the immunoSEQ multiplex PCR assay. The entire amount of isolated RNA was reverse transcribed using the High Capacity cDNA Reverse Transcription Kit, so the sequenced TCRB transcripts were expressed ones. The source is immuneACCESS, and TCRdb retained only in-frame sequences with V and J called. Part of the clones is not carried over; for the studies checked, unresolved V genes explain less than half of this, and the remainder is unexplained. Within this sample are 140,000 to 150,000 clones, with 48% of them counted one time only. The ten most abundant clones make up roughly 0.43% of the sample. Material for sequencing was Tregs from blood. Taken with the paper, the label for cell subset or site translates to: regulatory CD4+ T cells. All receptors come from a man younger than 35 in good health.

The rearrangement links TRBV5-4 to TRBJ2-1, with 7 bases that match TRBD1. Germline V gene data show CDR1 as SGHNT and CDR2 as YYREEE (reference sequence). The J segment lost 6 bases and the V segment lost 4 bases, leaving 10 bases of the junction unmatched. The CDR3 has 15 residues. CDR3 in amino acids: CASSPDRAETNEQFF. Here the CDR3 DNA reads TGTGCCAGCAGCCCCGACAGGGCGGAGACCAATGAGCAGTTCTTC.

This clone was counted only a few times. The rearrangement uses TRBV29-1 and TRBJ2-7, with D maybe TRBD2 (5 bases). This CDR3 contains 11 residues. V was trimmed by 4 bases and J by 2 bases, leaving 6 bases between them. Germline V CDR1 and CDR2: SQVTM, ANQGSEA. CDR3 in DNA: TGCAGCGTTGCGGGGACCTACGAGCAGTACTTC. The encoded protein is CSVAGTYEQYF.

There are a few counts of this clone. The genes are TRBV7-9 and TRBJ2-2, with D unclear. Germline assignment: CDR1 SEHNR and CDR2 FQNEAQ (reference sequence). V lost 1 base, J lost 6 bases, and 15 bases lay in between. This CDR3 contains 16 residues. The DNA of the CDR3 is TGTGCCAGCAGCTTAGGTGCCTTCCGCCCGGCCGGGGAGCTGTTTTTT. Translated: CASSLGAFRPAGELFF.

This clone has a handful of counts. The J gene is TRBJ1-1, the V gene TRBV7-9, with TRBD1 matching over 8 bases. J lost 10 bases, V lost 5 bases, and 6 bases had no gene match. Germline CDR1 is SEHNR and CDR2 is FQNEAQ (reference sequence). The CDR3 length is 12 residues. The CDR3 DNA reads TGTGCCAGCAGCCCCCGGACAGGGCCAGCTTTCTTT. Its protein is CASSPRTGPAFF.

The J gene is TRBJ2-1, the V gene TRBV11-2; no clear D gene. The CDR3 runs to 12 residues. Germline assignment: CDR1 SGHAT and CDR2 FQNNGV. Trimming removed 1 base from V and 9 bases from J, with 7 bases in between. CDR3 DNA sequence: TGTGCCAGCAGCTTAGTTCCCCGTGAGCAGTTCTTC. This encodes CASSLVPREQFF.

This sequence joins TRBV15 and TRBJ2-1; D unresolved. Germline assignment: CDR1 LNHNV and CDR2 YYDKDF (reference sequence). The CDR3 has 15 residues. V lost 5 bases and J 1 base, leaving 12 bases between the germline ends. The CDR3 region has the DNA TGTGCCACCAGCCCCCACCGAGGTTCCTACAATGAGCAGTTCTTC. Translated, it gives CATSPHRGSYNEQFF. Looking up the rest from reference TRBV15 and TRBJ2-1 gives the full variable domain: DAMVIQNPRYQVTQFGKPVTLSCSQTLNHNVMYWYQQKSSQAPKLLFHYYDKDFNNEADTPDNFQSRRPNTSFCFLDIRSPGLGDTAMYLCATSPHRGSYNEQFFGPGTRLTVL.

The J gene is TRBJ2-3, the V gene TRBV2, with D possibly TRBD1 on 7 matching bases. V was clipped by 6 bases and J by 8 bases, with 15 bases between them. This CDR3 spans 13 amino acids. Germline values: CDR1 SNHLY, CDR2 FYNNEI. CDR3 coding DNA: TGTGCCAGCAGGCGGAGGGGGCAAGGTACGCAGTATTTT. It encodes CASRRRGQGTQYF.

V and J are TRBV14 and TRBJ1-1; a possible D gene is TRBD1 (5 bases). The V end was cut by 4 bases, the J end by 10 bases, with 16 bases between. In germline, CDR1 is SGHDN, CDR2 FVKESK. This CDR3 contains 13 residues. CDR3 protein: CASSRSGGARAFF. The CDR3 region has the DNA TGTGCCAGCAGCCGATCGGGGGGTGCCCGAGCTTTCTTT.

This chain uses TRBV19 with TRBJ1-3, with TRBD1 as a possible D gene (5 bases). The CDR3 sequence is 15 residues long. Trimming stripped 6 bases from V and 2 bases from J, with 14 bases between. In germline, CDR1 is LNHDA, CDR2 SQIVND (reference sequence). The CDR3 protein is CASRPAGGAGNTIYF. The CDR3 coding sequence is TGTGCCAGTAGGCCAGCGGGGGGGGCTGGAAACACCATATATTTT. The full variable domain, its missing parts supplied by reference TRBV19 and TRBJ1-3, is DGGITQSPKYLFRKEGQNVTLSCEQNLNHDAMYWYRQDPGQGLRLIYYSQIVNDFQKGDIAEGYSVSREKKESFPLTVTSAQKNPTAFYLCASRPAGGAGNTIYFGEGSWLTVV.

J is TRBJ1-1 and V is TRBV6-4; 7 nucleotides align to TRBD1. V was clipped by 3 bases and J by 3 bases; unmatched bases: 4. CDR1 is MRHNA and CDR2 is SNTAGT in the germline V gene. The CDR3 consists of 14 residues. The CDR3 DNA reads as TGTGCCAGCAGTGATGGACAGGCCTACACTGAAGCTTTCTTT. As protein: CASSDGQAYTEAFF.

The rearrangement uses TRBV6-5 and TRBJ1-5; 8 bases match TRBD1. Looked up from germline, CDR1 is MNHEY and CDR2 is SVGAGI. Unmatched junction bases numbered 7, after V lost 4 bases and J lost 5 bases. This CDR3 region has 15 residues. The CDR3 nucleotides read TGTGCCAGCAGTTTTCTCCAGGGGGCCCATCAGCCCCAGCATTTT. It translates to CASSFLQGAHQPQHF.

On this clone: An end of the junction differs from the germline gene, which may be a read error. This CDR3 is CASSLRRAGSTQLHF. CDR3 nucleotides: TGTGCCAGCAGCCTCCGCCGCGCGGGTTCTACCCAATTGCACTTC. V usage is TRBV7-2 and J usage is TRBJ2-7; perhaps TRBD2 as D (5 bases). This CDR3 has 15 residues. CDR1 and CDR2 from the germline V gene are SGHTA and FQGNSA.

This clone turned up a few times. The V and J genes are TRBV29-1 and TRBJ2-3; 9 positions match TRBD2. V dropped 4 bases and J dropped 1; count of bases not matched to a gene: 6. The length of the CDR3 is 15 residues. Germline CDR1 reads SQVTM; CDR2 reads ANQGSEA. The CDR3: CSVVRTSAGTDTQYF. CDR3 in DNA: TGCAGCGTTGTGAGGACTAGCGCCGGCACAGATACGCAGTATTTT.

The chain joins TRBV10-3 to TRBJ2-1; D gene uncertain. Germline assignment: CDR1 ENHRY and CDR2 SYGVKD. The CDR3 is 14 residues long. The V gene lost 3 bases and the J gene lost 4 bases, with 10 bases spanning the gap. This CDR3 is CAISESAIYNEQFF. For the CDR3, the DNA is TGTGCCATCAGTGAATCTGCGATTTACAATGAGCAGTTCTTC.

This clone appeared a few times. The chain employs TRBV28 and TRBJ2-1, with 8 bases aligning to TRBD1. The ends lost 11 bases at V and 4 bases at J; junction bases unmatched: 7. This CDR3 contains 13 residues. Germline V gene sequence: CDR1 MDHEN, CDR2 SYDVKM. Written as DNA, the CDR3 is TGTGCCGGTCGAGGACAGGGATACAATGAGCAGTTCTTC. Protein product: CAGRGQGYNEQFF.

The count of this clone is one. V is TRBV7-2 and J is TRBJ2-5; D is unresolved. Germline V gives CDR1 SGHTA, CDR2 FQGNSA. The CDR3 has 14 amino acids. V was trimmed by 1 base and J by 4 bases, leaving 10 bases between them. The CDR3 nucleotides are TGTGCCAGCAGCTTAGTAGCTGACGGAGAGACCCAGTACTTC. Encoded protein: CASSLVADGETQYF.

V usage is TRBV13 and J usage is TRBJ2-3; D may be TRBD1 (5 bases). Trimming took 4 bases from V and 0 from J, leaving 11 bases between them. This CDR3 region has 15 residues. The V gene's germline CDR1 is PRHDT and CDR2 FYEKMQ (reference sequence). The DNA of the CDR3 is TGTGCCAGCAGCTCCTGGACAATTAGCACAGATACGCAGTATTTT. Translated: CASSSWTISTDTQYF. Filled out from reference TRBV13 and TRBJ2-3, the complete variable domain reads AAGVIQSPRHLIKEKRETATLKCYPIPRHDTVYWYQQGPGQDPQFLISFYEKMQSDKGSIPDRFSAQQFSDYHSELNMSSLELGDSALYFCASSSWTISTDTQYFGPGTRLTVL.

The chain employs TRBV18 and TRBJ1-1, with TRBD1 as a possible D gene (6 bases). CDR1 and CDR2 (germline): KGHSH, LQKENI. The CDR3 has 15 residues. V dropped 4 bases and J dropped 4 bases, with 16 bases sitting between them. For the CDR3, the DNA is TGTGCCAGCTCACAATCACAGGGTTGGGCCACTGAAGCTTTCTTT. Protein: CASSQSQGWATEAFF.

This rearrangement joins TRBV5-8 to TRBJ2-5, with TRBD1 as a possible D gene (7 bases). V shed 4 bases and J shed 5 bases, with 15 bases lying between them. The CDR3 is 14 amino acids. Germline assignment: CDR1 SGHTS and CDR2 YDEGEE. The CDR3 nucleotides read TGTGCCAGCAGCCTAGGACAGGCGGGGGAGACCCAGTACTTC. It is translated as CASSLGQAGETQYF. Together with reference TRBV5-8 and TRBJ2-5, the CDR3 gives the full variable domain: EAGVTQSPTHLIKTRGQQATLRCSPISGHTSVYWYQQALGLGLQFLLWYDEGEERNRGNFPPRFSGRQFPNYSSELNVNALELEDSALYLCASSLGQAGETQYFGPGTRLLVL.

This rearrangement joins TRBV4-3 to TRBJ1-2; possibly TRBD1 for D (5 bases). This CDR3 has 16 residues. Trimming stripped 3 bases from V and 4 bases from J, with 18 bases between. The V gene's germline CDR1 is LGHNA and CDR2 YSLEER. CDR3 in DNA: TGCGCCAGCAGCCATCGTCGGGGGGGAAGTGGCTATGGCTACACCTTC. Translation: CASSHRRGGSGYGYTF.

The J gene is TRBJ1-3, the V gene TRBV7-8, with unresolved D. V gave up 4 bases and J gave up 0 bases, with 10 bases separating them. The CDR3 spans 15 residues. Germline V CDR1 and CDR2: SGHVS, FQNEAQ. CDR3 coding DNA: TGTGCCAGCAGCTACCAGTTGTTCTCTGGAAACACCATATATTTT. Translated: CASSYQLFSGNTIYF.